This entry is about one T cell receptor beta chain. Its antigen is unidentified. cDNA libraries for TRB were generated by 5' RACE incorporating UMI labels. TCRdb derives one entry per CDR3 protein from the 5' RACE reads, leaving out DNA. This sample's clone table lists 20,000 to 25,000 distinct CDR3 sequences. The data were obtained in a study of CXCR3-negative and CXCR3-positive naive CD8 T cells. Study findings and constraints: Cryopreserved PBMCs had partly decreased CXCR3 expression; fresh PBMCs were used in most assays. Sequencing showed both naive subsets with comparably high diversity, and memory CD8+ cells much lower.

The receptor's source is a human donor in good health. Some clones in this sample may be carry-over from other donors' samples. Sequenced input: memory CD8+ T cells from blood.

The chain's CDR3 is CASSQALRGAVDTQYF. This rearrangement joins TRBV3-2 to TRBJ2-3; TCRdb's D gene call, TRBD1, goes unchecked for lack of DNA. TRBV3-2 has pseudogene status. The CDR3 runs 16 residues.